This T cell receptor beta chain was retrieved from a study of blood T cells in healthy people across ages (dated by TCRdb to between 2014 and 2017). Study-wide context: Template switching captured roughly one uniquely barcoded TCR beta cDNA molecule per two T cells in model experiments. The donors were divided into four age groups: young (average 16 years), middle-aged (around 41), aged (approximately 62) and long-lived (about 90). Donors of different ages were randomly distributed across sequencing lanes to avoid experimental bias. Using deep sequencing normalized with unique cDNA molecular identifiers, the study measured how TCR beta repertoire diversity changes with age. Using the same blood draw, the study looked at two additional independent replicas of 1 million unique cDNA reads for two donors, one aged 18 to 30 and the other aged 80 or older. Here is what the overall study found, with its caveats: Because donor CMV infection status was unknown, age-related changes in expanded clonotypes were potentially confounded. Compared with the aged group, the long-lived group had more naive CD4+ T cells, fewer expanded clones and increased TCR diversity, suggesting age selection. A strong correlation was found between observed TCR beta diversity and the percentage of naive T cells measured by flow cytometry. Conclusive comparison of naive and antigen-experienced compartments was prevented by the profiling of bulk unsorted PBMCs. As age increased, observed TCR beta diversity per million T cells dropped in a roughly linear way, and a significant reduction was already evident by age about 40. Estimates of total diversity based on one million sequenced T cells were considered lower bounds and underestimates.

Systemically healthy Caucasian individuals from Russia, roughly 40 in total and aged roughly 6 to 100 years, were included as donors. About 10 milliliters of peripheral blood were drawn from each donor into EDTA-treated Vacutainer tubes. Ficoll-Paque density-gradient centrifugation was used to isolate PBMCs, with at least 6.5 million per sample. Total RNA, at least 5 micrograms per sample, was extracted from PBMCs with Trizol reagent. For every donor, an aliquot of PBMCs went through flow cytometry to measure the percentages of naive CD45RAhigh/CD27high T cells. CDR1 and CDR2, looked up from the germline V gene, are SGHVS and FNYEAQ. V lost 2 bases and J lost 7 bases; the stretch between them is 12 bases long. The CDR3 sequence holds 13 residues, the cysteine and phenylalanine included. CDR3 DNA is the only sequence kept; it has 39 bases, read in frame from the first base. Comments on this clonotype: The specificity of this receptor is unknown. Within one base of it there is no much larger clone, and no base qualities were kept.

The library was made by 5' RACE. A second PCR of 7 to 11 cycles was performed with a sample-barcoded 5' primer and a J-beta primer mix. Each TCR beta cDNA molecule received a unique molecular identifier from a template-switch 5' adaptor carrying 12 random nucleotides. At least 3 million CDR3-containing paired-end reads were obtained from each sample. First-strand cDNA synthesis was performed from all RNA using the Mint cDNA synthesis kit, with priming by a TRBC-specific oligonucleotide. Following uracil-DNA glycosylase treatment, all cDNA underwent a first 18-cycle PCR with the universal primers M1SS and BC2_uni_R. In the original analysis: Each sample was normalized by randomly selecting 1 million high-quality reads, each carrying a distinct molecular identifier. Reads with shared molecular identifiers were discarded instead of being binned into consensus sequences. MiTCR, with a Q25 quality threshold and the strictest error-elimination algorithm, was used for CDR3 identification, clonotype clustering and error correction. A nonparametric unseen species model with Euler transformation was used to estimate a lower bound on total TCR beta diversity. TCRdb handled the public reads itself, with Q25 trimming in fastp and clone calling in MiXCR, and kept productive beta chains. CDR3 protein duplicates are merged, each entry listing the most common genes and DNA. The V and J calls reflect TCRdb's pipeline rather than the authors' work. A total of around 1,800,000 distinct CDR3 sequences appear in this sample, approximately 40% of them only once. In total, the top ten clones hold under 30% of the sample.

The receptor was isolated from a human donor in good health. What was sequenced was blood. The rearranged segments are TRBV7-6 and TRBJ2-7; the D gene is unclear. In nucleotides, the sequence is TGTGCCAGCAGCTTAAACCCCCTCCAGGAGCAGTACTTC. Its translation reads: CASSLNPLQEQYF.